These 10 T cell receptor beta chains were all obtained from the same sample, sequenced in a study of T cell responses to AZD1222 COVID-19 vaccine. Clones were read by immunoSEQ multiplex PCR, and TCRdb kept only the in-frame ones, dropping some. The table records 140,000 to 150,000 clones, more than 85% of them present only once. This sample comprised peripheral blood, obtained after recovery from COVID-19. All receptors come from an adult who had recovered from COVID-19.

The gene calls are TRBV9 and TRBJ2-4; either TRBD1 or TRBD2 may supply D (5 bases each). The CDR3 is 15 residues long. V lost 0 bases and J lost 9, with 16 bases in between. CDR1 SGDLS and CDR2 YYNGEE come from the germline V gene. The CDR3 is CASSVGGAPSFIQYF. As DNA, the CDR3 is TGTGCCAGCAGCGTAGGAGGGGCGCCCAGCTTCATTCAGTACTTC.

The gene calls are TRBV19 and TRBJ2-7, with D unclear. Trimming shortened V by 3 bases and J by 0 bases, and 12 bases separated the two germline ends. Germline V gives CDR1 LNHDA, CDR2 SQIVND (reference sequence). The CDR3 has 15 residues. The DNA of the CDR3 is TGTGCCAGTAGTATTAAGAGCGCGAGCTCCTACGAGCAGTACTTC. Translated: CASSIKSASSYEQYF.

This chain connects TRBV3-1 (or the pseudogene TRBV3-2) to TRBJ1-2; D call uncertain. Germline V gene sequence: CDR1 LGHDT, CDR2 YNNKEL (reference sequence). The CDR3 is 13 residues long. Trimming pared 8 bases from V and 8 bases from J, leaving 18 bases between. The CDR3, as DNA: TGTGCCAGCGAAGCACCCTTGGGTAGGGGCTACACCTTC. It codes for CASEAPLGRGYTF.

The chain recombines TRBV5-4 with TRBJ1-2, with 7 bases identical to TRBD1. Germline V gene sequence: CDR1 SGHNT, CDR2 YYREEE (reference sequence). This CDR3 comprises 16 residues. The J segment lost 4 bases and the V segment lost 6 bases, leaving 15 bases of the junction unmatched. CDR3 sequence reads: CASTESRDRGTYGYTF. In DNA form, the CDR3 reads TGTGCCAGCACCGAATCCCGGGACAGAGGCACCTATGGCTACACCTTC.

This chain connects TRBV2 to TRBJ1-4; 7 bases are a match to TRBD1. Germline V CDR1 and CDR2: SNHLY, FYNNEI. CDR3 length: 15 amino acids. Trimming took 7 bases from V and 8 from J; bases not matched to a gene: 13. The chain's CDR3 is CASNLRAGGREKLFF. CDR3 in DNA: TGTGCCAGCAACCTACGGGCAGGGGGGAGGGAAAAACTGTTTTTT. Variable domain in full (rest from reference TRBV2 and TRBJ1-4): EPEVTQTPSHQVTQMGQEVILRCVPISNHLYFYWYRQILGQKVEFLVSFYNNEISEKSEIFDDQFSVERPDGSNFTLKIRSTKLEDSAMYFCASNLRAGGREKLFFGSGTQLSVL.

The V call is TRBV5-1, the J call TRBJ1-1, with a weak D call TRBD1 (5 bases). The CDR3 totals 12 residues. V was pared by 7 bases and J by 3 bases, with 10 bases between. Germline CDR1 and CDR2: SGHRS and YFSETQ. CDR3 coding DNA: TGCGCCAGCCGCAGGGTGGACACTGAAGCTTTCTTT. It yields the protein CASRRVDTEAFF.

The rearrangement uses TRBV28 and TRBJ1-5, with TRBD1 identical over 7 bases. Germline CDR1 reads MDHEN; CDR2 reads SYDVKM. Trimming cost V 0 bases and J 5 bases; bases outside gene matches: 10. CDR3 length: 17 amino acids. The CDR3 coding sequence is TGTGCCAGCAGTTTATGGGGGCTGACAGGGAGGGATCAGCCCCAGCATTTT. Translation gives CASSLWGLTGRDQPQHF.

The chain has TRBV7-8 and TRBJ1-6; D is ambiguous. This CDR3 has 13 residues. Trimming pared 1 base from V and 9 bases from J, leaving 7 bases between. The germline V gene encodes CDR1 SGHVS and CDR2 FQNEAQ. The CDR3 DNA sequence: TGTGCCAGCAGCTTAGGAGTACTTTCACCCCTCCACTTT. It encodes CASSLGVLSPLHF.

V is TRBV9 and J is TRBJ1-2; D gene uncertain. The CDR3 covers 15 residues. The germline V gene has CDR1 SGDLS and CDR2 YYNGEE. The germline V and J ends were trimmed by 0 bases and 3 bases, with 12 bases remaining between them. CDR3 sequence: CASSVDPGSDYGYTF. The CDR3 DNA follows: TGTGCCAGCAGCGTAGATCCGGGTTCGGACTATGGCTACACCTTC. Drawing the rest from reference TRBV9 and TRBJ1-2, the complete variable domain is DSGVTQTPKHLITATGQRVTLRCSPRSGDLSVYWYQQSLDQGLQFLIQYYNGEERAKGNILERFSAQQFPDLHSELNLSSLELGDSALYFCASSVDPGSDYGYTFGSGTRLTVV.

Only one count was recorded for this clone. The V and J genes are TRBV15 and TRBJ2-3; tentatively, D is TRBD2 (5 bases). Germline V gene data show CDR1 as LNHNV and CDR2 as YYDKDF (reference sequence). V dropped 5 bases and J dropped 1 base, with 13 bases sitting between them. The CDR3 extends over 15 amino acids. The CDR3 nucleotides are TGTGCCACCAGCCCAGAGCGGAGCGGCACAGATACGCAGTATTTT. It codes for CATSPERSGTDTQYF.